This T cell receptor beta chain was captured in a study of cytotoxic CD8 clonotypes in ibrutinib-treated CLL (dated by TCRdb to about 2021). About the investigation overall: The cohort had 11 relapsed/refractory and more than 14 treatment-naive patients; 17 to 18 were IGHV unmutated. Response samples were taken after a median of 12 months on treatment, ranging from about 6 to 40 months. Cryopreserved peripheral blood mononuclear cells were obtained before treatment, at response, and at either sustained remission or disease progression. Partial responses were observed in 24 patients and complete responses in 2; after a median follow-up of roughly 62 months, remission was maintained in 14 patients and progression was observed in some twelve. On average, each sample had hundreds of thousands of productive templates and 94,082 productive rearrangements. Every remission and progressive disease sample was obtained while ibrutinib was still being received by the patients. Longitudinal samples were obtainable from about 30% of the roughly 90 participants in the trial. General conclusions and limits of the study: Public clonotypes were rare and either shrank or stayed stable during treatment, and the rise in clonality at ibrutinib response reflected expansion of private clonotypes. Baseline clonality exceeded that of age-matched healthy donors and correlated strongly with circulating CD8+ T-cell counts. Clonality increased at ibrutinib response, stayed stable in sustained remission, and fell back toward baseline at progression. Sampling times were not matched between patients in sustained remission and patients whose disease was progressing, and lymph node repertoires were not examined.

On this clone itself: Its antigen is still unknown. No per-base quality is available; no much larger clone lies one base away.

A distance of 10 bases separates the germline ends of V and J, which lose 5 bases and 2 bases respectively. The CDR3 sequence holds 13 residues, the cysteine and phenylalanine included. The CDR3 DNA has 39 bases and is translated from base 1. CDR1 is given as SGHTA and CDR2 as FQGNSA, both from the germline V gene. The label giving this sample's time point can be read as: around 25 months on ibrutinib. For TCR beta library preparation, roughly 2 micrograms of genomic DNA were extracted from the cryopreserved PBMCs. Longitudinal blood samples from CLL patients on ibrutinib monotherapy underwent high-throughput TCR beta sequencing. The patients took part in an open-label, single-center phase 2 trial of ibrutinib monotherapy. Each clonotype received, on average, about 9.7x coverage in deep resolution sequencing performed on a MiSeq, where the target depth lay between 1 in 1 million and 1 in 200,000 T cells. The immunoSEQ hsTCRB Kit was used to generate TCR beta libraries. Per the authors' processing: ImmunoSEQ Data Assistant and ImmunoSEQ Analyzer were used for data analysis, and V, D and J genes were assigned according to IMGT definitions. Clonality was computed as one minus normalized Shannon entropy of productive rearrangement frequencies, ranging from 0 to 1. Only overrepresented clonotypes making up at least 0.05% of the repertoire of each patient were included in the public clonotype analysis. Some 13 age-matched healthy donor repertoires from immuneACCESS served as clonality controls. The table comes from immuneACCESS by way of TCRdb, which keeps in-frame sequences with V and J called. Part of the clones is missing from these tables; in studies checked, under half for an unresolved V gene and the rest for unknown reasons. The V and J calls and clone size were taken over from that table, and D and trimming were inferred from the DNA. The sample contains about 76,000 clones, less than 90% of them found a single time. Clones ranked in the top ten supply about two fifths of the sample.

The input for sequencing was PBMCs, taken after 24 months of ibrutinib treatment. The chain links TRBV7-2 with TRBJ2-7; D gene: possibly TRBD2, on 5 matching bases. The sequence was collected from a human donor with chronic lymphocytic leukemia. The encoded CDR3 is CASSPGITYEQYF. The DNA sequence is as follows: TGTGCCAGCAGCCCCGGGATCACCTACGAGCAGTACTTC.